The 25 T cell receptor beta chains presented below share a single source sample, sequenced in a study of early T cells in non-severe SARS-CoV-2 infection. Using its own MiXCR run on the 5' RACE reads, TCRdb lists one record per CDR3 protein. The profile shows about 80,000 distinct CDR3 sequences, 9.5% to 13% of them singletons. Input material: whole blood. These receptors all come from an adult who was a healthcare worker with PCR-confirmed SARS-CoV-2 infection or an uninfected control (not recorded which).

This clonotype was counted ten times or more. The V gene is TRBV30, the J gene TRBJ1-2; weak D call: TRBD1 (5 bases). CDR3 size: 13 residues. Between the trimmed V and J ends, which lost 3 bases and 7 bases, there was a span of 15 bases. Germline V lookup: CDR1 GTSNPN, CDR2 SVGIG (reference sequence). Here the CDR3 DNA reads TGTGCCTGGAGGGTGGGACCCAACGGTGGCTACACCTTC. It codes for CAWRVGPNGGYTF.

The table lists this clonotype with a few counts. This chain links TRBV18 with TRBJ1-4, with D maybe TRBD1 (6 bases). This CDR3 has 14 amino acids. V lost 3 bases and J 3 bases, leaving 8 bases between the germline ends. Looked up from germline, CDR1 is KGHSH and CDR2 is LQKENI. CDR3 in amino acids: CASSPRQANEKLFF. CDR3 coding DNA: TGTGCCAGCTCACCGAGACAGGCTAATGAAAAACTGTTTTTT.

This clonotype was seen only a few times. The rearrangement links TRBV5-1 to TRBJ1-3, with D uncertain. The V and J ends lost 0 bases and 0 bases respectively, with 7 bases between them. The germline CDR1 and CDR2 sequences are SGHRS and YFSETQ. This CDR3 region has 15 residues. The CDR3: CASSLVPNSGNTIYF. The CDR3 DNA sequence: TGCGCCAGCAGCTTGGTTCCGAACTCTGGAAACACCATATATTTT. Together with reference TRBV5-1 and TRBJ1-3, the CDR3 gives the full variable domain: KAGVTQTPRYLIKTRGQQVTLSCSPISGHRSVSWYQQTPGQGLQFLFEYFSETQRNKGNFPGRFSGRQFSNSRSEMNVSTLELGDSALYLCASSLVPNSGNTIYFGEGSWLTVV.

The V call is TRBV20-1, the J call TRBJ2-3; tentatively, D is TRBD1 (6 bases). The CDR3 totals 13 residues. Trimming removed 5 bases from V and 9 bases from J, with 18 bases in between. The germline V gene has CDR1 DFQATT and CDR2 SNEGSKA (reference sequence). CDR3 protein: CSASRDNTGTQYF. For the CDR3, the DNA is TGCAGTGCTTCCCGGGACAACACCGGGACGCAGTATTTT.

This clonotype was detected many times. The chain uses TRBV30 and TRBJ1-4; no reliable D call. The CDR3 covers 14 residues. The germline CDR1 and CDR2 sequences are GTSNPN and SVGIG (reference sequence). V was cut by 6 bases and J by 8 bases, with 19 bases left in between. CDR3 amino acids: CACNTGRRGEKLFF. The CDR3 bases are TGTGCCTGCAACACGGGCAGAAGAGGGGAAAAACTGTTTTTT.

The chain carries TRBV24-1 and TRBJ2-5, with D perhaps given as TRBD1 or TRBD2 (5 bases each). CDR3 length: 12 residues. The germline CDR1 and CDR2 sequences are KGHDR and SFDVKD. Trimming cost V 4 bases and J 7 bases, with 9 bases left between them. The CDR3 region has the DNA TGTGCCACCAGTGACGGGACGGTGACCCAGTACTTC. The encoded protein is CATSDGTVTQYF.

There are many counts of this clonotype. The rearrangement links TRBV6-1 to TRBJ2-7, with D maybe TRBD1 (6 bases). In germline, CDR1 is MNHNS, CDR2 SASEGT. The CDR3 is made up of 13 amino acids. Trimming stripped 6 bases from V and 7 bases from J, with 16 bases between. CDR3 loop: CASSRTAAEEQYF. CDR3 sequence (DNA): TGTGCCAGCAGCCGGACAGCCGCGGAAGAGCAGTACTTC.

As to this clonotype: A much larger clone sits a single nucleotide away, making a read error possible. The rearrangement joins TRBV29-1 to TRBJ2-7; D is possibly TRBD1 (6 bases). This CDR3 is built from 14 residues. Germline V lookup: CDR1 SQVTM, CDR2 ANQGSEA. The CDR3 here is CSVEDSGAVYEHYF. CDR3 coding DNA: TGCAGCGTTGAAGATTCAGGGGCTGTCTACGAGCATTACTTC.

This clonotype was detected ten times or more. V is TRBV6-1 and J is TRBJ1-1; 7 bases align to TRBD1. Germline CDR1 reads MNHNS; CDR2 reads SASEGT. The CDR3 covers 12 residues. The V segment lost 8 bases and the J segment 4 bases; nucleotides outside the gene matches: 4. The CDR3 region has the DNA TGTGCCAGCGACAGGGTTGGCACTGAAGCTTTCTTT. This sequence encodes CASDRVGTEAFF.

This clonotype was picked up a small number of times. The chain uses TRBV7-3 and TRBJ2-1; TRBD1 agrees at 8 bases. Germline V gives CDR1 SGHTA, CDR2 FQGTGA. After removal of 3 bases from V and 14 bases from J, the junction contained 6 bases not matched to a gene. CDR3 length: 12 residues. The CDR3 spells CASSFTDREKFF. The CDR3, as DNA: TGTGCCAGCAGCTTCACGGACAGGGAAAAGTTCTTC.

This clonotype was seen ten or more times. V gene TRBV7-2 combines with J gene TRBJ2-1; D possibly matches TRBD1 or TRBD2 (5 bases each). Trimming removed 4 bases from V and 0 bases from J, with 19 bases in between. This CDR3 comprises 18 residues. Germline assignment: CDR1 SGHTA and CDR2 FQGNSA. CDR3 sequence: CASSSNQYGTSSYNEQFF. The CDR3 nucleotides are TGTGCCAGCAGCTCAAACCAATACGGGACGAGCTCCTACAATGAGCAGTTCTTC.

This clonotype was detected many times. CDR3 DNA: TGCAGTGCTAGGGGACGGATGAATCAGCCCCAGCATTTT. Translation: CSARGRMNQPQHF. The V and J genes are TRBV20-1 and TRBJ1-5, with D perhaps TRBD1 (5 bases). This CDR3 is 13 amino acids long. Trimming pared 3 bases from V and 4 bases from J, leaving 10 bases between. Germline values: CDR1 DFQATT, CDR2 SNEGSKA (reference sequence).

The genes are TRBV12-3 or TRBV12-4 and TRBJ2-3, with D perhaps given as TRBD1 or TRBD2 (5 bases each). Trimming took 6 bases from V and 4 from J, leaving 17 bases between them. The CDR3 has 15 residues. The CDR3 coding sequence is TGTGCCAGCAGCTATAGAGGGACCTTCGCAGATACGCAGTATTTT. Encoded protein: CASSYRGTFADTQYF.

This clonotype was detected ten times or more. V and J are TRBV6-1 and TRBJ2-1, with D perhaps given as TRBD1 or TRBD2 (6 bases each). Germline V gene data show CDR1 as MNHNS and CDR2 as SASEGT. V dropped 6 bases and J dropped 10 bases, with 19 bases sitting between them. The CDR3 has 14 residues. CDR3 nucleotide sequence: TGTGCCAGCAGCCCTAGAGGGGGGTGGAGGGAGCAGTTCTTC. Translated, it gives CASSPRGGWREQFF.

The chain recombines TRBV20-1 with TRBJ2-1; TRBD2 agrees at 9 bases. The CDR3 length is 14 residues. Germline CDR1 is DFQATT and CDR2 is SNEGSKA (reference sequence). The ends lost 6 bases at V and 8 bases at J; junction bases unmatched: 11. CDR3 in amino acids: CSALRGRGTDEQFF. CDR3 sequence (DNA): TGCAGTGCCCTACGCGGGAGGGGGACGGATGAGCAGTTCTTC.

This clonotype was seen many times. This chain connects TRBV20-1 to TRBJ1-1; tentatively, D is TRBD1 (6 bases). The CDR3 length is 10 residues. In germline, CDR1 is DFQATT, CDR2 SNEGSKA (reference sequence). Trimming removed 6 bases from V and 7 bases from J, with 9 bases in between. CDR3 protein: CSATRGEAFF. The CDR3 coding sequence is TGCAGTGCCACCAGGGGTGAAGCTTTCTTT.

This clonotype showed up many times. The chain has TRBV6-1 and TRBJ2-3, with 11 bases lining up with TRBD2. V lost 6 bases to trimming and J lost 4 bases; unmatched junction nucleotides: 6. The CDR3 has 15 amino acids. Germline V lookup: CDR1 MNHNS, CDR2 SASEGT. CDR3 amino acids: CASSLAGGPADTQYF. The CDR3 bases are TGTGCCAGCAGCTTAGCGGGGGGGCCCGCAGATACGCAGTATTTT.

This clonotype was counted between two and nine times. The chain couples TRBV18 to TRBJ1-5; D is unclear. Germline CDR1 and CDR2: KGHSH and LQKENI. The V end lost 1 base, the J end lost 0 bases, and 1 base lay between the germline ends. This CDR3 has 13 amino acids. The CDR3: CASSPLSNQPQHF. In DNA, the CDR3 is TGTGCCAGCTCACCACTTAGCAATCAGCCCCAGCATTTT.

The rearrangement joins TRBV14 to TRBJ2-1; maybe TRBD2 (6 bases). CDR1 and CDR2 from the germline V gene are SGHDN and FVKESK. The CDR3 extends over 11 amino acids. Trimming removed 7 bases at V and 10 bases at J, with 11 bases between. CDR3 sequence: CASNRDSEQFF. CDR3 DNA: TGTGCCAGCAACCGGGACTCGGAGCAGTTCTTC.

This clonotype appeared a few times. CDR3 region: CASSLVPGRTGELFF. The CDR3 region has the DNA TGCGCCAGCAGCTTGGTGCCAGGGCGGACCGGGGAGCTGTTTTTT. The genes are TRBV5-1 and TRBJ2-2; D is possibly TRBD1 (5 bases). The ends were cut back, 0 bases at V and 5 bases at J, with 11 bases in the middle. Germline V gene data show CDR1 as SGHRS and CDR2 as YFSETQ. The CDR3 is made up of 15 amino acids.

This clonotype was detected only a few times. The gene calls are TRBV19 and TRBJ2-7, with D unresolved. Germline V gives CDR1 LNHDA, CDR2 SQIVND (reference sequence). Trimming shortened V by 3 bases and J by 7 bases, and 16 bases separated the two germline ends. This CDR3 is 14 amino acids long. CDR3 nucleotide sequence: TGTGCCAGTAGTATGAGCGTCTGGCCCTTGGAGCAGTACTTC. The encoded protein is CASSMSVWPLEQYF.

This clonotype was seen more than once but under ten times. The V and J genes are TRBV12-3 or TRBV12-4 and TRBJ2-1; no clear D. This CDR3 is 15 amino acids long. Trimming cost V 1 base and J 3 bases, with 10 bases left between them. This CDR3 reads CASSLGGPRYNEQFF. CDR3 in DNA: TGTGCCAGCAGTTTAGGAGGCCCTCGCTACAATGAGCAGTTCTTC.

The V gene is TRBV12-3 or TRBV12-4, the J gene TRBJ1-2; 8 bases agree with TRBD1. CDR3 size: 13 residues. V was clipped by 3 bases and J by 8 bases; unmatched bases: 5. CDR3 coding DNA: TGTGCCAGCAGTTTGGACAGGGTAGAAGGCTACACCTTC. This translates into CASSLDRVEGYTF.

In this sample, this clonotype turned up a few times. The rearrangement joins TRBV20-1 to TRBJ1-4; D unresolved. Per the germline V gene, CDR1 is DFQATT and CDR2 is SNEGSKA (reference sequence). This CDR3 has 12 amino acids. Trimming took 6 bases from V and 8 from J, leaving 13 bases between them. The CDR3 DNA follows: TGCAGTGCCCTACGGATGGGAGAAAAACTGTTTTTT. Translated: CSALRMGEKLFF.

This chain joins TRBV9 and TRBJ2-3; 7 bases are shared with TRBD2. Trimming at V came to 0 bases and at J to 5 bases, leaving 6 bases not matched to a gene. This CDR3 is built from 15 residues. The germline V gene has CDR1 SGDLS and CDR2 YYNGEE. The CDR3 DNA is TGTGCCAGCAGCGTAGGTGGGAGGGTCGAAGATACGCAGTATTTT. The encoded protein is CASSVGGRVEDTQYF.